The rows below give T cell receptor beta chains drawn from one sample of a study of T cell changes during pregnancy in multiple sclerosis. Sequenced by immunoSEQ multiplex PCR; TCRdb stores in-frame clones only, minus some. There are about 79,000 clones in the sample; 80% to 95% occur only once, and roughly 0.44% lies in the top ten. The specimen was CD4+ T cells from peripheral blood mononuclear cells, collected in the second trimester of pregnancy. These receptors came from a female donor with multiple sclerosis, enrolled in a pregnancy study. The CDR3 runs from the conserved cysteine through the conserved F or W. Fields, in order: CDR3 protein, CDR3 DNA, CDR3 length, D gene, J gene, V gene, clone size. The D gene is left open where the match is weak. Expanded clones are given a class, and other clones once, few, many or no size at all.

cdr3_aa: CATSRGGEFYGYTF; cdr3_nt: TGTGCCACCAGCAGAGGGGGGGAGTTCTATGGCTACACCTTC; cdr3_length: 14; d_call: NA; j_call: TRBJ1-2; v_call: TRBV15; clone_size: NA
cdr3_aa: CASSLGLPYEQYF; cdr3_nt: TGTGCCAGCAGTTTGGGACTCCCCTACGAGCAGTACTTC; cdr3_length: 13; d_call: NA; j_call: TRBJ2-7; v_call: TRBV6-5; clone_size: NA
cdr3_aa: CASSQGQGRETQYF; cdr3_nt: TGTGCCAGCAGCCAAGGACAGGGTCGGGAGACCCAGTACTTC; cdr3_length: 14; d_call: TRBD1; j_call: TRBJ2-5; v_call: TRBV7-9; clone_size: once
cdr3_aa: CASSSGLAGGPVSETQYF; cdr3_nt: TGTGCCAGCAGCTCAGGACTAGCGGGAGGGCCTGTCTCAGAGACCCAGTACTTC; cdr3_length: 18; d_call: TRBD2; j_call: TRBJ2-5; v_call: TRBV5-6; clone_size: NA
cdr3_aa: CASSGTPGYNEQFF; cdr3_nt: TGTGCCAGCAGTGGGACCCCGGGGTACAATGAGCAGTTCTTC; cdr3_length: 14; d_call: NA; j_call: TRBJ2-1; v_call: TRBV2; clone_size: NA
cdr3_aa: CSAKRGAGETQYF; cdr3_nt: TGCAGCGCCAAGCGGGGGGCGGGGGAGACCCAGTACTTC; cdr3_length: 13; d_call: TRBD2; j_call: TRBJ2-5; v_call: TRBV29-1; clone_size: NA
cdr3_aa: CASSSDRFVSGANVLTF; cdr3_nt: TGTGCCAGTAGTTCGGACAGGTTCGTCTCTGGGGCCAACGTCCTGACTTTC; cdr3_length: 17; d_call: TRBD1; j_call: TRBJ2-6; v_call: TRBV19; clone_size: few
cdr3_aa: CAWSSGRVNEQFF; cdr3_nt: TGTGCCTGGAGTAGCGGGAGGGTAAATGAGCAGTTCTTC; cdr3_length: 13; d_call: TRBD2; j_call: TRBJ2-1; v_call: TRBV30; clone_size: NA
cdr3_aa: CASSLFWGGNTEAFF; cdr3_nt: TGTGCCAGCAGTTTATTTTGGGGGGGAAACACTGAAGCTTTCTTT; cdr3_length: 15; d_call: NA; j_call: TRBJ1-1; v_call: TRBV27; clone_size: NA
cdr3_aa: CAISDRAGGVNTGELFF; cdr3_nt: TGTGCCATCAGTGATCGAGCGGGAGGGGTCAACACCGGGGAGCTGTTTTTT; cdr3_length: 17; d_call: TRBD2; j_call: TRBJ2-2; v_call: TRBV10-3; clone_size: NA
cdr3_aa: CASSPGLAGDQQYF; cdr3_nt: TGTGCCAGCAGTCCTGGACTAGCGGGAGATCAGCAGTACTTC; cdr3_length: 14; d_call: TRBD2; j_call: TRBJ2-7; v_call: TRBV28; clone_size: once
cdr3_aa: CASSLQSGSGDEQFF; cdr3_nt: TGTGCCAGCAGCTTACAAAGCGGGAGTGGGGATGAGCAGTTCTTC; cdr3_length: 15; d_call: TRBD2; j_call: TRBJ2-1; v_call: TRBV7-3; clone_size: NA
cdr3_aa: CASSLDTTYEQYF; cdr3_nt: TGTGCCAGCAGTTTAGACACGACCTACGAGCAGTACTTC; cdr3_length: 13; d_call: NA; j_call: TRBJ2-7; v_call: TRBV28; clone_size: NA
cdr3_aa: CASRQTSGDSYEQYF; cdr3_nt: TGTGCCAGCAGGCAGACTAGCGGGGATTCCTACGAGCAGTACTTC; cdr3_length: 15; d_call: TRBD2; j_call: TRBJ2-7; v_call: TRBV5-8; clone_size: NA
cdr3_aa: CASSSPGQGNTGELFF; cdr3_nt: TGTGCCAGCAGTTCCCCGGGACAGGGGAACACCGGGGAGCTGTTTTTT; cdr3_length: 16; d_call: TRBD1; j_call: TRBJ2-2; v_call: TRBV6-6; clone_size: NA
cdr3_aa: CASSKDRGETQYF; cdr3_nt: TGTGCCAGTAGTAAGGACAGGGGCGAGACCCAGTACTTC; cdr3_length: 13; d_call: TRBD1; j_call: TRBJ2-5; v_call: TRBV19; clone_size: NA
cdr3_aa: CASSHMRSEGYTF; cdr3_nt: TGTGCCAGCAGCCATATGAGGTCGGAGGGCTACACCTTC; cdr3_length: 13; d_call: NA; j_call: TRBJ1-2; v_call: TRBV5-5; clone_size: NA
cdr3_aa: CATSRDPRGGEETQYF; cdr3_nt: TGTGCCACCAGCAGAGATCCCCGAGGGGGGGAAGAGACCCAGTACTTC; cdr3_length: 16; d_call: NA; j_call: TRBJ2-5; v_call: TRBV15; clone_size: NA
cdr3_aa: CASSPRDSGMNTEAFF; cdr3_nt: TGTGCCAGCTCACCAAGGGACAGCGGTATGAACACTGAAGCTTTCTTT; cdr3_length: 16; d_call: TRBD1; j_call: TRBJ1-1; v_call: TRBV18; clone_size: NA
cdr3_aa: CASNPGDRAYEQYF; cdr3_nt: TGCGCCAGCAATCCCGGGGACAGGGCCTACGAGCAGTACTTC; cdr3_length: 14; d_call: TRBD1; j_call: TRBJ2-7; v_call: TRBV5-1; clone_size: once
cdr3_aa: CASSLEVDWKSSYEQYF; cdr3_nt: TGTGCCAGCAGCTTGGAGGTCGACTGGAAGAGTTCCTACGAGCAGTACTTC; cdr3_length: 17; d_call: NA; j_call: TRBJ2-7; v_call: TRBV5-4; clone_size: NA
cdr3_aa: CASSDALAGIIYEQYF; cdr3_nt: TGTGCCAGCAGTGACGCCCTAGCGGGCATTATTTACGAGCAGTACTTC; cdr3_length: 16; d_call: TRBD2; j_call: TRBJ2-7; v_call: TRBV6-4; clone_size: NA
cdr3_aa: CASSVDRGYEQYF; cdr3_nt: TGTGCCAGCAGCGTGGACAGGGGATACGAGCAGTACTTC; cdr3_length: 13; d_call: TRBD1; j_call: TRBJ2-7; v_call: TRBV11-3; clone_size: NA
cdr3_aa: CASSAGRRETEAFF; cdr3_nt: TGCGCCAGCAGCGCAGGTCGCAGGGAAACTGAAGCTTTCTTT; cdr3_length: 14; d_call: NA; j_call: TRBJ1-1; v_call: TRBV5-1; clone_size: NA
cdr3_aa: CASSIQGAGEKLFF; cdr3_nt: TGTGCCAGTAGTATCCAGGGGGCCGGTGAAAAACTGTTTTTT; cdr3_length: 14; d_call: TRBD1; j_call: TRBJ1-4; v_call: TRBV19; clone_size: NA
cdr3_aa: CASGLGTENEKLFF; cdr3_nt: TGTGCTAGTGGTTTGGGGACAGAGAATGAAAAACTGTTTTTT; cdr3_length: 14; d_call: NA; j_call: TRBJ1-4; v_call: TRBV12-5; clone_size: NA
cdr3_aa: CAWSVSDREKLFF; cdr3_nt: TGTGCCTGGAGTGTATCGGACAGGGAAAAACTGTTTTTT; cdr3_length: 13; d_call: TRBD1; j_call: TRBJ1-4; v_call: TRBV30; clone_size: NA
cdr3_aa: CASSLGGTGGGEQYF; cdr3_nt: TGCGCCAGCAGCTTGGGCGGGACAGGGGGCGGCGAGCAGTACTTC; cdr3_length: 15; d_call: TRBD1; j_call: TRBJ2-7; v_call: TRBV5-1; clone_size: NA
cdr3_aa: CASGQGASYEQYF; cdr3_nt: TGTGCCAGCGGACAGGGTGCGTCCTACGAGCAGTACTTC; cdr3_length: 13; d_call: TRBD1; j_call: TRBJ2-7; v_call: TRBV19; clone_size: NA
cdr3_aa: CASGRAGSYEQYF; cdr3_nt: TGTGCCAGCGGGAGGGCTGGCTCCTACGAGCAGTACTTC; cdr3_length: 13; d_call: TRBD2; j_call: TRBJ2-7; v_call: TRBV25-1; clone_size: once
cdr3_aa: CATGTGDFGNQPQHF; cdr3_nt: TGTGCCACCGGGACAGGGGATTTCGGCAATCAGCCCCAGCATTTT; cdr3_length: 15; d_call: TRBD1; j_call: TRBJ1-5; v_call: TRBV15; clone_size: few
cdr3_aa: CASSLGGGEKLFF; cdr3_nt: TGCGCCAGCAGCTTGGGGGGGGGAGAAAAACTGTTTTTT; cdr3_length: 13; d_call: NA; j_call: TRBJ1-4; v_call: TRBV5-1; clone_size: NA
cdr3_aa: CASSLAQANTGELFF; cdr3_nt: TGTGCCAGCAGCTTAGCTCAAGCCAACACCGGGGAGCTGTTTTTT; cdr3_length: 15; d_call: NA; j_call: TRBJ2-2; v_call: TRBV7-6; clone_size: NA
cdr3_aa: CASWRGNTEAFF; cdr3_nt: TGTGCCAGCTGGAGGGGAAACACTGAAGCTTTCTTT; cdr3_length: 12; d_call: NA; j_call: TRBJ1-1; v_call: TRBV28; clone_size: NA
cdr3_aa: CASSLARISSTDTQYF; cdr3_nt: TGTGCCAGCAGCTTAGCCCGTATATCTAGCACAGATACGCAGTATTTT; cdr3_length: 16; d_call: NA; j_call: TRBJ2-3; v_call: TRBV7-8; clone_size: NA
cdr3_aa: CASTQGLAGGASADTQYF; cdr3_nt: TGTGCCAGTACCCAGGGACTAGCGGGAGGAGCGTCCGCAGATACGCAGTATTTT; cdr3_length: 18; d_call: TRBD2; j_call: TRBJ2-3; v_call: TRBV19; clone_size: NA
cdr3_aa: CASSLNQGSYEQYF; cdr3_nt: TGTGCCAGCAGCCTCAATCAGGGGAGCTACGAGCAGTACTTC; cdr3_length: 14; d_call: NA; j_call: TRBJ2-7; v_call: TRBV11-3; clone_size: once
cdr3_aa: CASSVSGKFEQFF; cdr3_nt: TGCGCCAGCAGTGTGAGCGGGAAATTTGAGCAGTTCTTC; cdr3_length: 13; d_call: TRBD2; j_call: TRBJ2-1; v_call: TRBV5-1; clone_size: NA
cdr3_aa: CASSQVSGLETQYF; cdr3_nt: TGCGCCAGCAGCCAAGTTTCAGGGTTAGAGACCCAGTACTTC; cdr3_length: 14; d_call: NA; j_call: TRBJ2-5; v_call: TRBV4-1; clone_size: once
cdr3_aa: CASSLVSNQPQHF; cdr3_nt: TGTGCCAGCAGCTTAGTTTCGAATCAGCCCCAGCATTTT; cdr3_length: 13; d_call: NA; j_call: TRBJ1-5; v_call: TRBV7-2; clone_size: many
cdr3_aa: CAISPLSTGVYEQYF; cdr3_nt: TGTGCCATCAGTCCACTTTCTACAGGGGTCTACGAGCAGTACTTC; cdr3_length: 15; d_call: TRBD1; j_call: TRBJ2-7; v_call: TRBV10-3; clone_size: NA
cdr3_aa: CASSDRTGRGEKLFF; cdr3_nt: TGTGCCAGCAGTGATCGGACAGGGAGAGGTGAAAAACTGTTTTTT; cdr3_length: 15; d_call: TRBD1; j_call: TRBJ1-4; v_call: TRBV6-1; clone_size: NA
cdr3_aa: CSGNRGPDTQYF; cdr3_nt: TGCAGCGGAAACAGGGGGCCAGATACGCAGTATTTT; cdr3_length: 12; d_call: TRBD1; j_call: TRBJ2-3; v_call: TRBV29-1; clone_size: NA
cdr3_aa: CASSSGTEGDTEAFF; cdr3_nt: TGTGCCAGCAGTTCCGGGACAGAGGGAGACACTGAAGCTTTCTTT; cdr3_length: 15; d_call: TRBD1; j_call: TRBJ1-1; v_call: TRBV28; clone_size: NA
cdr3_aa: CASSLAGTSGNYNEQFF; cdr3_nt: TGTGCCAGCTCACTAGCCGGGACTAGCGGTAACTACAATGAGCAGTTCTTC; cdr3_length: 17; d_call: TRBD2; j_call: TRBJ2-1; v_call: TRBV18; clone_size: NA
cdr3_aa: CSVDRRGSNNEQFF; cdr3_nt: TGCAGCGTTGATCGGCGGGGGAGTAACAATGAGCAGTTCTTC; cdr3_length: 14; d_call: TRBD2; j_call: TRBJ2-1; v_call: TRBV29-1; clone_size: NA
cdr3_aa: CASSQERFTGGSNQPQHF; cdr3_nt: TGCGCCAGCAGCCAAGAACGATTTACAGGGGGAAGCAATCAGCCCCAGCATTTT; cdr3_length: 18; d_call: TRBD1; j_call: TRBJ1-5; v_call: TRBV4-3; clone_size: NA
cdr3_aa: CAWSQMTGPYYGYTF; cdr3_nt: TGTGCCTGGAGTCAAATGACAGGCCCCTACTATGGCTACACCTTC; cdr3_length: 15; d_call: NA; j_call: TRBJ1-2; v_call: TRBV30; clone_size: NA
cdr3_aa: CASKEQGPSYEQYF; cdr3_nt: TGTGCCAGCAAAGAACAGGGCCCATCCTACGAGCAGTACTTC; cdr3_length: 14; d_call: NA; j_call: TRBJ2-7; v_call: TRBV2; clone_size: NA
cdr3_aa: CASSVADGDYEQYF; cdr3_nt: TGTGCCAGCAGCGTAGCCGACGGAGACTACGAGCAGTACTTC; cdr3_length: 14; d_call: NA; j_call: TRBJ2-7; v_call: TRBV9; clone_size: NA
cdr3_aa: CASSLNGRALGNEQFF; cdr3_nt: TGTGCCAGCAGCTTAAACGGGAGGGCCCTCGGCAATGAGCAGTTCTTC; cdr3_length: 16; d_call: TRBD2; j_call: TRBJ2-1; v_call: TRBV7-2; clone_size: NA
cdr3_aa: CAWSVDREGNQPQHF; cdr3_nt: TGTGCCTGGAGTGTAGACAGGGAAGGCAATCAGCCCCAGCATTTT; cdr3_length: 15; d_call: TRBD1; j_call: TRBJ1-5; v_call: TRBV30; clone_size: few
cdr3_aa: CASSAFGLAGGPREQYF; cdr3_nt: TGTGCCAGCAGCGCCTTCGGACTAGCGGGAGGGCCTCGAGAGCAGTACTTC; cdr3_length: 17; d_call: TRBD2; j_call: TRBJ2-7; v_call: TRBV7-2; clone_size: NA
cdr3_aa: CASSSGSAGNQPQHF; cdr3_nt: TGTGCCAGCAGTTCGGGGTCGGCTGGCAATCAGCCCCAGCATTTT; cdr3_length: 15; d_call: NA; j_call: TRBJ1-5; v_call: TRBV6-5; clone_size: NA
cdr3_aa: CASRGGRTNSPLHF; cdr3_nt: TGTGCCAGTAGGGGGGGGAGGACCAATTCACCCCTCCACTTT; cdr3_length: 14; d_call: NA; j_call: TRBJ1-6; v_call: TRBV19; clone_size: NA
cdr3_aa: CASSEKILYEQYF; cdr3_nt: TGTGCCAGCAGTGAGAAGATACTTTACGAGCAGTACTTC; cdr3_length: 13; d_call: NA; j_call: TRBJ2-7; v_call: TRBV6-1; clone_size: NA
cdr3_aa: CASSLVFSGRYQETQYF; cdr3_nt: TGTGCCAGCAGTTTAGTGTTTAGCGGGAGGTACCAAGAGACCCAGTACTTC; cdr3_length: 17; d_call: TRBD2; j_call: TRBJ2-5; v_call: TRBV27; clone_size: NA
cdr3_aa: CASSQYERAANEKLFF; cdr3_nt: TGTGCCAGCAGCCAATACGAGCGAGCGGCTAATGAAAAACTGTTTTTT; cdr3_length: 16; d_call: NA; j_call: TRBJ1-4; v_call: TRBV4-2; clone_size: NA
cdr3_aa: CASSLWQGHQPQHF; cdr3_nt: TGTGCCAGCAGTTTATGGCAGGGTCATCAGCCCCAGCATTTT; cdr3_length: 14; d_call: NA; j_call: TRBJ1-5; v_call: TRBV27; clone_size: NA
cdr3_aa: CASSASGGAYEQYF; cdr3_nt: TGCGCCAGCAGCGCTAGCGGGGGGGCCTACGAGCAGTACTTC; cdr3_length: 14; d_call: TRBD2; j_call: TRBJ2-7; v_call: TRBV4-1; clone_size: NA